Included here is one T cell receptor (beta chain) sequence, with context. Its antigen is undetermined. This specimen belongs to a study of cytomegalovirus exposure and HLA in healthy donors. Notes on the study in general: Later analysis identified a missense DCLRE1C variant that was linked to TCR beta V- and J-gene trimming. Most TCR sequences were seen very rarely across donors, but some public TCRs occurred in many.

Germline CDR1 and CDR2: MNHEY and SVGAGI. J was trimmed by 7 bases and V by 2 bases; bases with no gene match: 9. There are 16 residues in the CDR3. The PCR was carried out with 60 Vbeta primers and 13 Jbeta primers. Produced via immunoSEQ multiplex PCR; TCRdb's table is partial and in-frame only. The sample consists of nearly 100,000 clones, 9.4% of them appearing once. This sequence originates from a man aged 50 to 60 in good health and CMV-seropositive. J is TRBJ2-3 and V is TRBV6-5; TRBD1 matches 10 bases. The sequencing sample was made of PBMCs. The CDR3 spells CASSYAGTGDRNTQYF. The CDR3 DNA reads as TGTGCCAGCAGTTACGCCGGGACAGGGGATAGGAATACGCAGTATTTT.